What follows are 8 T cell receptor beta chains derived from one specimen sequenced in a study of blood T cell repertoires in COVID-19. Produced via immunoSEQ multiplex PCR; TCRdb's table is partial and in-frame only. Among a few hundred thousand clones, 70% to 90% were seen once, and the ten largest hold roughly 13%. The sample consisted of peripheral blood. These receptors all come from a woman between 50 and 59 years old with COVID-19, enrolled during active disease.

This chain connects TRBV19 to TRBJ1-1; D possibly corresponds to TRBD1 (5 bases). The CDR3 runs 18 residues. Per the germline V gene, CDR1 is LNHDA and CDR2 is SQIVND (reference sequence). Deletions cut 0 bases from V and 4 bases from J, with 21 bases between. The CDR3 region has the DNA TGTGCCAGTAGTATAGAACATCACAGGAGGGGCAGCGGCACTGAAGCTTTCTTT. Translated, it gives CASSIEHHRRGSGTEAFF.

The CDR3 bases are TGTGCCAGCAGCTCGGGACTAGCGGGAAGAGATACGCAGTATTTT. Translation: CASSSGLAGRDTQYF. The chain joins TRBV5-4 to TRBJ2-3, with TRBD2 matching over 13 bases. This CDR3 has 15 residues. J gave up 5 bases and V 3 bases, and 3 bases lay outside the gene matches. Germline V gene sequence: CDR1 SGHNT, CDR2 YYREEE (reference sequence).

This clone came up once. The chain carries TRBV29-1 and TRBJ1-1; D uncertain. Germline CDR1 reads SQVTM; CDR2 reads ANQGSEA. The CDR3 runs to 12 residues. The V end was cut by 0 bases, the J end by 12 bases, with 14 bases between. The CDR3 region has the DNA TGCAGCGTTGAAGATGACGACATTACGACTTTCTTT. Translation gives CSVEDDDITTFF.

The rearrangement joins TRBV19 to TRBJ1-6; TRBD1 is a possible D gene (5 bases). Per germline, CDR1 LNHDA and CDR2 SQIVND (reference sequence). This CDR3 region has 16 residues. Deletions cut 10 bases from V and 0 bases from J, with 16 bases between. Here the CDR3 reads CATRGLLSSYNSPLHF. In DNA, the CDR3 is TGTGCCACCCGGGGACTACTGAGCTCCTATAATTCACCCCTCCACTTT.

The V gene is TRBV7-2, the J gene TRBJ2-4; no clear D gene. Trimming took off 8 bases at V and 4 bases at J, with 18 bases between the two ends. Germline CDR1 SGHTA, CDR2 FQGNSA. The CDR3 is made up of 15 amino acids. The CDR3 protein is CASSSSPSRKNIQYF. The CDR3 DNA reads TGTGCCAGCTCCTCCTCCCCCAGCAGGAAAAACATTCAGTACTTC. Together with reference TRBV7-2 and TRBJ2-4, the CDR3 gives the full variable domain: GAGVSQSPSNKVTEKGKDVELRCDPISGHTALYWYRQSLGQGLEFLIYFQGNSAPDKSGLPSDRFSAERTGGSVSTLTIQRTQQEDSAVYLCASSSSPSRKNIQYFGAGTRLSVL.

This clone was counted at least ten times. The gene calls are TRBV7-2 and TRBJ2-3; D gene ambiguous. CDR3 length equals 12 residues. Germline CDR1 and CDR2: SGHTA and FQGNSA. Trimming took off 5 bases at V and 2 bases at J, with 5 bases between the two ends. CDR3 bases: TGTGCCAGCAGCCTCTACACAGATACGCAGTATTTT. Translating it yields CASSLYTDTQYF.

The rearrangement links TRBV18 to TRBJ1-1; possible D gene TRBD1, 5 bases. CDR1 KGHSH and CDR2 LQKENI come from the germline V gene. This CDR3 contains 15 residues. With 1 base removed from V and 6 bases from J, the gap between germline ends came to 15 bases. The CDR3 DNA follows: TGTGCCAGCTCACCACGTGGGGACTGGCTAGCTGAAGCTTTCTTT. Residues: CASSPRGDWLAEAFF.

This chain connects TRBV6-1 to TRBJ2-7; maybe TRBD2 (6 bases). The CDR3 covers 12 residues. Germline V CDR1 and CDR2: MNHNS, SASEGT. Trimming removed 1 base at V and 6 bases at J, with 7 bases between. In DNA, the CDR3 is TGTGCCAGCAGTGAAGTGGGGGGCGAGCAGTACTTC. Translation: CASSEVGGEQYF.